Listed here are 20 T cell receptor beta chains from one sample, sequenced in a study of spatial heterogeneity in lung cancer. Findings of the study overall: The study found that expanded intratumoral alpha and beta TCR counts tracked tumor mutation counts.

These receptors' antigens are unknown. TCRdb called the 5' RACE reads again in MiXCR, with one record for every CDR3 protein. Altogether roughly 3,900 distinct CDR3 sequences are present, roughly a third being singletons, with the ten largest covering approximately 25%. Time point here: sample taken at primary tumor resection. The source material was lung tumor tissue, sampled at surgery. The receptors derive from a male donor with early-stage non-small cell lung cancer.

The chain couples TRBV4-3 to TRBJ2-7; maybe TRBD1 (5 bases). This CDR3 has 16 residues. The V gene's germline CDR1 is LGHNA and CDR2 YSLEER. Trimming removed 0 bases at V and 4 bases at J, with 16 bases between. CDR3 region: CASSQDLQGQAYEQYF. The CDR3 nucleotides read TGCGCCAGCAGCCAAGATCTGCAGGGCCAGGCGTACGAGCAGTACTTC.

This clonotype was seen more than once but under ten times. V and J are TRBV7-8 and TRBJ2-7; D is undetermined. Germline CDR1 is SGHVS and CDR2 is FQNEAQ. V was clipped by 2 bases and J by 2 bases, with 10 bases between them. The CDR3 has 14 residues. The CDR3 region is CASSLIEPAYEQYF. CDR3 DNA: TGTGCCAGCAGCTTAATCGAACCGGCCTACGAGCAGTACTTC.

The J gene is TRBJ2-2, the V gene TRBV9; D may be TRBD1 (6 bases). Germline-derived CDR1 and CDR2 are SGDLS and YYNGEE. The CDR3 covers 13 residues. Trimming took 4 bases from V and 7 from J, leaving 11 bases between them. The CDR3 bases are TGTGCCAGCAGCCCCCAGGGGCACGGGGAGCTGTTTTTT. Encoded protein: CASSPQGHGELFF.

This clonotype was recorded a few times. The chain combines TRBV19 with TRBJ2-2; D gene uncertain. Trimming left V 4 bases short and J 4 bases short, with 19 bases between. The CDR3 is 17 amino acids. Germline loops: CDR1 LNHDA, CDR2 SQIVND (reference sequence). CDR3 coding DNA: TGTGCCAGTAGTACGGGCCCGGCTTTCCCTCCCACCGGGGAGCTGTTTTTT. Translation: CASSTGPAFPPTGELFF.

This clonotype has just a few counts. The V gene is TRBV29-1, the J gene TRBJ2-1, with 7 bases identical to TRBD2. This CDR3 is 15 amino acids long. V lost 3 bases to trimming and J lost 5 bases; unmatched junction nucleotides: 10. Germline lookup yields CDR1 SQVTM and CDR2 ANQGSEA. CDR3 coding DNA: TGCAGCGTTGAGGCGTGGGGGGGGTACGACAATGAGCAGTTCTTC. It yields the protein CSVEAWGGYDNEQFF.

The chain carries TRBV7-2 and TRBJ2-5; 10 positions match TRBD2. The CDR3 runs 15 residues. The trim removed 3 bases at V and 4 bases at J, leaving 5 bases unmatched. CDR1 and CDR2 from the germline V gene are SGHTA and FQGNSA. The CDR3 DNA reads TGTGCCAGCAGCTTCCCCCGACTAGCGGGAGAGACCCAGTACTTC. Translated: CASSFPRLAGETQYF.

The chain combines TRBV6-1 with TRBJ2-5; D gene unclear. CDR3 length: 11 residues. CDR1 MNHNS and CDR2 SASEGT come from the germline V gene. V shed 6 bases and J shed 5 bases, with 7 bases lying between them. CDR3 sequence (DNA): TGTGCCAGCAGCCCGCGGGAGACCCAGTACTTC. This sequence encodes CASSPRETQYF.

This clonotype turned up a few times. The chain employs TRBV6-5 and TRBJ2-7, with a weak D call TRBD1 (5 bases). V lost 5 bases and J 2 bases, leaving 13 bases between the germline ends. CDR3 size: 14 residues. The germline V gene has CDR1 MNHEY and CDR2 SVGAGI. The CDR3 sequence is CASSDTGLPYEQYF. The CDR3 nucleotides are TGTGCCAGCAGTGACACAGGTCTGCCCTACGAGCAGTACTTC.

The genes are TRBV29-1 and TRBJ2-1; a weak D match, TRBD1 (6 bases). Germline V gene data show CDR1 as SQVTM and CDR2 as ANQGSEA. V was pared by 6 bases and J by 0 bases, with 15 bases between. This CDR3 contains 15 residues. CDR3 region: CSVQGQKSSYNEQFF. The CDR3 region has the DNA TGCAGCGTCCAAGGACAGAAGAGCTCCTACAATGAGCAGTTCTTC.

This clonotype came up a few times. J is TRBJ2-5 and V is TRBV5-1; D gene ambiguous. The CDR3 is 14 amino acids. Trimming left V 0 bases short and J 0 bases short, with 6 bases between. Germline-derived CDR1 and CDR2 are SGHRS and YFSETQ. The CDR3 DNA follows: TGCGCCAGCAGCTTGGGGCTCCACCAAGAGACCCAGTACTTC. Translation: CASSLGLHQETQYF.

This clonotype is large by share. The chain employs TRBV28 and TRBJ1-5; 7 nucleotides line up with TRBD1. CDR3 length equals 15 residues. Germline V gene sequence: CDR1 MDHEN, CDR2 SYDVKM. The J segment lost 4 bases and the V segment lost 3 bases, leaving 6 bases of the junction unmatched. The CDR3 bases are TGTGCCAGCAGTTTGTCAGGGGGGGAGAATCAGCCCCAGCATTTT. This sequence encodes CASSLSGGENQPQHF.

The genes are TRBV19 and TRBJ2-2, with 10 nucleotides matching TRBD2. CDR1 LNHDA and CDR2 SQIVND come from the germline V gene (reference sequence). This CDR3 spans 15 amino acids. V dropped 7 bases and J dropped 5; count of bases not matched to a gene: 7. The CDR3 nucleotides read TGTGCCAGTATCCCGGGACTAGCGAGAACCGGGGAGCTGTTTTTT. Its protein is CASIPGLARTGELFF.

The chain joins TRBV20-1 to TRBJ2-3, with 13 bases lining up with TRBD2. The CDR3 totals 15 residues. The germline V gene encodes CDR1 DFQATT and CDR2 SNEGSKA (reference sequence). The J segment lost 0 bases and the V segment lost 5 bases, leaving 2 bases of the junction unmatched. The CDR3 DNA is TGCAGTGCTGGGACTAGCGGGGTTAGCACAGATACGCAGTATTTT. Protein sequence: CSAGTSGVSTDTQYF.

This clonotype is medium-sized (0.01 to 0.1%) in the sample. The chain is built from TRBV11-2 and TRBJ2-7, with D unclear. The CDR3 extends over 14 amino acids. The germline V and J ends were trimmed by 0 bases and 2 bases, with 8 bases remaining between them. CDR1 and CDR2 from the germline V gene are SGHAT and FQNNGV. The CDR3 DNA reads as TGTGCCAGCAGCTTAGAGGCCGGAACCTACGAGCAGTACTTC. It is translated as CASSLEAGTYEQYF.

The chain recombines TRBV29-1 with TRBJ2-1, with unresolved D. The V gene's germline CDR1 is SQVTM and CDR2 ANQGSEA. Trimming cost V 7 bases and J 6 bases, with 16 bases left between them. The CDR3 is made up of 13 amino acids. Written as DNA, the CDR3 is TGCAGCGCCGCGGTTGGCGCGTCCAATGAGCAGTTCTTC. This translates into CSAAVGASNEQFF.

In DNA, the CDR3 is TGTGCCAGCAGCGCCAGCGGCAATGCATACAATGAGCAGTTCTTC. Its translation: CASSASGNAYNEQFF. V usage is TRBV5-5 and J usage is TRBJ2-1, with D possibly matching TRBD2 (5 bases). The CDR3 totals 15 residues. Looked up from germline, CDR1 is SGHKS and CDR2 is YYEKEE (reference sequence). V gave up 4 bases and J gave up 4 bases, with 15 bases separating them.

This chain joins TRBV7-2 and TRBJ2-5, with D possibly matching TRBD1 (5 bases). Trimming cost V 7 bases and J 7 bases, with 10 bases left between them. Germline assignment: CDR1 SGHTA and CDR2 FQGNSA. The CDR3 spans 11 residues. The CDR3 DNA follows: TGTGCCAGCACCCTAACAGGGACCCAGTACTTC. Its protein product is CASTLTGTQYF.

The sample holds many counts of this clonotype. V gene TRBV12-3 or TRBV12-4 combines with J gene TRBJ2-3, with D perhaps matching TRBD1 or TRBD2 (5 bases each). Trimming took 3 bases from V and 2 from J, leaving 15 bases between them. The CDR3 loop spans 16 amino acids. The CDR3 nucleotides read TGTGCCAGCAGTTTCCCGCCCGCAGGGACCACAGATACGCAGTATTTT. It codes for CASSFPPAGTTDTQYF.

The DNA of the CDR3 is TGTGCCAGCAGCTTAGCGCTGGATTCACCCCTCCACTTT. Encoded protein: CASSLALDSPLHF. The chain uses TRBV7-9 and TRBJ1-6; D not certain. The V end lost 0 bases, the J end lost 8 bases, and 5 bases lay between the germline ends. The CDR3 spans 13 residues. The V gene's germline CDR1 is SEHNR and CDR2 FQNEAQ (reference sequence).

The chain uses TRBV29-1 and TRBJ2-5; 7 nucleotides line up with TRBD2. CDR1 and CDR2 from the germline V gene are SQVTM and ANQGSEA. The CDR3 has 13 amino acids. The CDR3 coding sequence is TGCAGTCTCTTAGCGGGTAGCGAGAAGACCCAGTACTTC. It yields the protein CSLLAGSEKTQYF.